This T cell receptor (beta chain) comes out of a study of cytomegalovirus exposure and HLA in healthy donors. As to this clone: Antigen specificity is unknown.

The CDR3 spans 16 residues. Trimming cost V 0 bases and J 0 bases, with 12 bases left between them. Germline-derived CDR1 and CDR2 are SGHNT and YYREEE (reference sequence). Whole-study results and caveats: Cytomegalovirus-associated status was assigned to about 150 TCR beta chains. Donors were assumed by presence/absence analyses to have roughly uniform sequencing depth.

In the PCR, 60 Vbeta and 13 Jbeta primers were used. Method: immunoSEQ multiplex PCR; TCRdb's copy keeps in-frame clones and lacks some. The sample shows about 94,000 clones, about 74% of them seen only once. This chain connects TRBV5-4 to TRBJ1-2, with a tentative D call TRBD1 (5 bases). The material sequenced was PBMCs. This TCR derives from a young man in good health and CMV-seronegative. The CDR3 loop is CASSLVGGRANYGYTF. The CDR3 DNA reads TGTGCCAGCAGCTTGGTGGGGGGACGGGCTAACTATGGCTACACCTTC.